The clone carrying this T cell receptor (beta chain) was seen once. This sample stems from a study of blood T cell repertoires in COVID-19. Study-wide background: Sample material is recorded as cDNA or gDNA derived from T cells, B-cell-depleted T cells, or PBMCs.

The V end lost 3 bases, the J end lost 9 bases, and 19 bases lay between the germline ends. Germline V CDR1 and CDR2: SGDLS, YYNGEE. The CDR3 spans 14 residues. Participant-given clinical history determined each cohort assignment. Original processing notes: Quantification of nucleated cells was approximated via reference gene primer amplification. Sequenced by immunoSEQ multiplex PCR; TCRdb stores in-frame clones only, minus some. D and trimming come from the DNA, and the V and J calls and clone size come from that table. The repertoire holds fewer than 350,000 clones, approximately 91% seen once, with about 2.5% in the top ten.

Sequencing was done on a sample of PBMCs or T cells enriched from blood (not recorded which). This receptor was identified in a woman aged 40 to 50 with acute COVID-19. This rearrangement joins TRBV9 to TRBJ2-7; D might be TRBD1 (6 bases). DNA for the CDR3: TGTGCCAGCAGCGCACAGGGAGATGTACAGGTGCAGTACTTC. Translated, it gives CASSAQGDVQVQYF.